A selection of T cell receptor beta chains follows, all from one sample in a study of T-cell reconstitution after alpha-beta-depleted transplantation in children. Using its own MiXCR run on the PCR reads, TCRdb lists one record per CDR3 protein. The sample contains 90,000 to 100,000 distinct CDR3 sequences, 12% of which appear only once. The material sequenced was PBMCs from the stem cell graft donor, taken from the stem cell graft. These receptors were taken from a human donor who donated a stem cell graft to a child with inherited bone marrow failure. CDR3s include the opening cysteine and the closing phenylalanine or tryptophan. Fields, in order: V gene, D gene, clone size, J gene, CDR3 length, CDR3 DNA, CDR3 protein. D genes are given only for firm matches. Clone size appears in some rows only: once, few, many, or a class for an expanded clone.

V: TRBV12-3/TRBV12-4; D: .; size: .; J: TRBJ1-2; length: 13; DNA: TGTGCCAGCAGTTTGAGGGCTAACTATGGCTACACCTTC; CDR3: CASSLRANYGYTF
V: TRBV7-9; D: .; size: many; J: TRBJ1-1; length: 14; DNA: TGTGCCAGCAGCTTACAGGCTGGGGAGGCTGAAGCTTTCTTT; CDR3: CASSLQAGEAEAFF
V: TRBV5-5; D: .; size: .; J: TRBJ2-1; length: 17; DNA: TGTGCCAGCAGCCACAGGGCTGAAGGGAGCTCCTACAATGAGCAGTTCTTC; CDR3: CASSHRAEGSSYNEQFF
V: TRBV5-6; D: .; size: many; J: TRBJ2-1; length: 11; DNA: TGTGCCAGCAGCTCGGGCAATGAGCAGTTCTTC; CDR3: CASSSGNEQFF
V: TRBV7-2; D: .; size: many; J: TRBJ2-7; length: 15; DNA: TGTGCCAGCAGCTTGTCAGGCGGGGACCCCTACGAGCAGTACTTC; CDR3: CASSLSGGDPYEQYF
V: TRBV11-1; D: TRBD2; size: many; J: TRBJ2-5; length: 18; DNA: TGTGCCAGCAGCCCCGGTTCACTAGCGGGATTTTGGCAAGAGACCCAGTACTTC; CDR3: CASSPGSLAGFWQETQYF
V: TRBV29-1; D: .; size: many; J: TRBJ2-1; length: 12; DNA: TGCAGCGTTGAATGGGATGTGGTTGAGCAGTTCTTC; CDR3: CSVEWDVVEQFF
V: TRBV7-9; D: .; size: few; J: TRBJ2-3; length: 12; DNA: TGTGCCAGCAGGGCTATGGGAGATACGCAGTATTTT; CDR3: CASRAMGDTQYF
V: TRBV4-2; D: TRBD2; size: .; J: TRBJ2-1; length: 19; DNA: TGTGCCAGCAGCCAAGATACACTAGCGGGAGATCGTCGCTACAATGAGCAGTTCTTC; CDR3: CASSQDTLAGDRRYNEQFF
V: TRBV12-3/TRBV12-4; D: .; size: many; J: TRBJ1-3; length: 12; DNA: TGTGCCAGCACAGGGGCTGGAAACACCATATATTTT; CDR3: CASTGAGNTIYF
V: TRBV20-1; D: .; size: many; J: TRBJ2-5; length: 13; DNA: TGCAGTGCTAGACCGACAGTAAAAGAGACCCAGTACTTC; CDR3: CSARPTVKETQYF
V: TRBV5-1; D: .; size: many; J: TRBJ1-1; length: 11; DNA: TGCGCCAGCAGCTTGAACCGAGAAGCTTTCTTT; CDR3: CASSLNREAFF
V: TRBV7-2; D: .; size: many; J: TRBJ2-7; length: 12; DNA: TGTGCCAGCAGCCCGCTAAGGCGGGAGCAGTACTTC; CDR3: CASSPLRREQYF
V: TRBV3-1; D: .; size: many; J: TRBJ1-1; length: 14; DNA: TGTGCCAGCAGCCAAGTAGGGGGTAACACTGAAGCTTTCTTT; CDR3: CASSQVGGNTEAFF
V: TRBV5-5; D: TRBD2; size: few; J: TRBJ2-3; length: 15; DNA: TGTGCCAGCAGCTTGGATTGGCGGGAGGAAGATACGCAGTATTTT; CDR3: CASSLDWREEDTQYF
V: TRBV9; D: .; size: many; J: TRBJ1-6; length: 15; DNA: TGTGCCAGCAGCCCCTCAGGAAGAGAGTATTCACCCCTCCACTTT; CDR3: CASSPSGREYSPLHF
V: TRBV12-3/TRBV12-4; D: .; size: many; J: TRBJ2-7; length: 11; DNA: TGTGCCAGCAGCCACTCAACGGGGCAGTACTTC; CDR3: CASSHSTGQYF
V: TRBV5-1; D: TRBD2; size: many; J: TRBJ2-1; length: 13; DNA: TGCGCCAGCAGCTTGATAGCGGGAGGCGAGCAGTTCTTC; CDR3: CASSLIAGGEQFF
V: TRBV12-3/TRBV12-4; D: .; size: .; J: TRBJ1-4; length: 13; DNA: TGTGCCAGCACCCAAGCAATTGGGGGAAAACTGTTTTTT; CDR3: CASTQAIGGKLFF
V: TRBV25-1; D: .; size: many; J: TRBJ1-5; length: 13; DNA: TGTGCCAGCAGTGAGGCGGGGGAGCGGCCCCAGCATTTT; CDR3: CASSEAGERPQHF
V: TRBV12-3/TRBV12-4; D: TRBD2; size: many; J: TRBJ2-3; length: 16; DNA: TGTGCCAGCAGTTCCACTAGCGGGAGTTGGACAGATACGCAGTATTTT; CDR3: CASSSTSGSWTDTQYF
V: TRBV29-1; D: TRBD1; size: many; J: TRBJ2-7; length: 15; DNA: TGCAGCGTTGAAGAGAGGGACAGCCCCTCCTACGAGCAGTACTTC; CDR3: CSVEERDSPSYEQYF
V: TRBV20-1; D: TRBD2; size: many; J: TRBJ2-5; length: 16; DNA: TGCAGTGCTAGCCGGACTAGCGGGGGGGCAATGGAGACCCAGTACTTC; CDR3: CSASRTSGGAMETQYF
V: TRBV11-2; D: TRBD1; size: many; J: TRBJ2-1; length: 13; DNA: TGTGCCAGCAGCGGCAGTAGACAGGGTAAGCAGTTCTTC; CDR3: CASSGSRQGKQFF
V: TRBV9; D: TRBD1; size: many; J: TRBJ2-6; length: 17; DNA: TGTGCCAGCAGCGTAGGTTCAGGGGGCGATGGGGCCAACGTCCTGACTTTC; CDR3: CASSVGSGGDGANVLTF
V: TRBV20-1; D: .; size: many; J: TRBJ2-5; length: 13; DNA: TGCAGTGCTATTAACAGGGGGGGGGAGACCCAGTACTTC; CDR3: CSAINRGGETQYF
V: TRBV12-3/TRBV12-4; D: TRBD2; size: many; J: TRBJ2-1; length: 16; DNA: TGTGCCAGCAGTTGGGGACTAGCGGGGGCCTACAATGAGCAGTTCTTC; CDR3: CASSWGLAGAYNEQFF
V: TRBV5-1; D: .; size: many; J: TRBJ1-5; length: 13; DNA: TGCGCCAGCAGCCAAGGACCTGATCAGCCCCAGCATTTT; CDR3: CASSQGPDQPQHF
V: TRBV9; D: .; size: .; J: TRBJ1-1; length: 13; DNA: TGTGCCAGCAGCTCTCGGACGGGTCCTGAAGCTTTCTTT; CDR3: CASSSRTGPEAFF
V: TRBV5-1; D: .; size: many; J: TRBJ2-7; length: 14; DNA: TGCGCCAGCAGCGCGGCGGAAACAGCCTACGAGCAGTACTTC; CDR3: CASSAAETAYEQYF
V: TRBV10-3; D: .; size: many; J: TRBJ1-4; length: 16; DNA: TGTGCCATCAGTGAGTCGGAGGGAGGGGACGGAGGAAAACTGTTTTTT; CDR3: CAISESEGGDGGKLFF
V: TRBV7-3; D: TRBD2; size: many; J: TRBJ2-5; length: 15; DNA: TGTGCCAGCAGCTTCGCGGGGGGGCCGGGGGAGACCCAGTACTTC; CDR3: CASSFAGGPGETQYF
V: TRBV7-2; D: .; size: many; J: TRBJ1-5; length: 15; DNA: TGTGCCAGCGGCCCCGGGGGAACTAGCAATCAGCCCCAGCATTTT; CDR3: CASGPGGTSNQPQHF
V: TRBV7-9; D: TRBD2; size: medium-sized; J: TRBJ2-5; length: 15; DNA: TGTGCCAGCAGCCCCGGGGTAGCGGGAGACGAGACCCAGTACTTC; CDR3: CASSPGVAGDETQYF
V: TRBV11-1; D: TRBD1; size: .; J: TRBJ2-6; length: 17; DNA: TGTGCCAGCAGCTTAGAGACAGGGGGCACTGGGGCCAACGTCCTGACTTTC; CDR3: CASSLETGGTGANVLTF
V: TRBV18; D: TRBD1; size: many; J: TRBJ1-1; length: 15; DNA: TGTGCCAGCTCACTGTACGGGACAGCCGATACTGAAGCTTTCTTT; CDR3: CASSLYGTADTEAFF
V: TRBV2; D: TRBD1; size: .; J: TRBJ1-5; length: 13; DNA: TGTGCCGGTGGGACAGAAAGCAATCAGCCCCAGCATTTT; CDR3: CAGGTESNQPQHF
V: TRBV5-1; D: .; size: many; J: TRBJ2-7; length: 15; DNA: TGCGCCAGCAGCCTACAACCGTCCCTCTCCTACGAGCAGTACTTC; CDR3: CASSLQPSLSYEQYF
V: TRBV29-1; D: .; size: .; J: TRBJ2-2; length: 15; DNA: TGCAGCGTTGAAGGGTCGACAACGAACACCGGGGAGCTGTTTTTT; CDR3: CSVEGSTTNTGELFF
V: TRBV5-6; D: .; size: many; J: TRBJ2-5; length: 13; DNA: TGTGCCAGCAGCTTGGAACGGGGAGGGACCCAGTACTTC; CDR3: CASSLERGGTQYF
V: TRBV28; D: TRBD2; size: .; J: TRBJ2-7; length: 16; DNA: TGTGCCAGCAGTTTCCCCTCTCGGCGGGAGGCCTACGAGCAGTACTTC; CDR3: CASSFPSRREAYEQYF
V: TRBV5-4; D: .; size: .; J: TRBJ2-5; length: 16; DNA: TGTGCCAGCAGCAAGGATTACAGGGTCGTGAGCGAGACCCAGTACTTC; CDR3: CASSKDYRVVSETQYF
V: TRBV4-3; D: .; size: many; J: TRBJ1-2; length: 15; DNA: TGCGCCAGCAGCCAAGATCGTACGGGAGGTAGTGGCTACACCTTC; CDR3: CASSQDRTGGSGYTF
V: TRBV19; D: TRBD1; size: many; J: TRBJ2-2; length: 15; DNA: TGTGCCAGTAGTTTTAGGACAGGGAACACCGGGGAGCTGTTTTTT; CDR3: CASSFRTGNTGELFF
V: TRBV12-3/TRBV12-4; D: .; size: many; J: TRBJ1-1; length: 11; DNA: TGTGCCAGCAGGTCCACCGGGGGAGCTTTCTTT; CDR3: CASRSTGGAFF
V: TRBV18; D: .; size: many; J: TRBJ2-5; length: 14; DNA: TGTGCCAGCTCACCAGCCGGGGCTGGGGAGACCCAGTACTTC; CDR3: CASSPAGAGETQYF
V: TRBV3-1; D: .; size: .; J: TRBJ1-1; length: 14; DNA: TGTGCCAGCAGCCAAGATAGGCAGACAGAGCGGGCTTTCTTT; CDR3: CASSQDRQTERAFF
V: TRBV6-2/TRBV6-3; D: .; size: many; J: TRBJ2-1; length: 12; DNA: TGTGCCAGCAGTTCCCCGATCGGTGAGCAGTTCTTC; CDR3: CASSSPIGEQFF
V: TRBV10-3; D: TRBD1; size: many; J: TRBJ1-1; length: 15; DNA: TGTGCCATCGCAGCGACCGTCTCAGGGGGCACTGAAGCTTTCTTT; CDR3: CAIAATVSGGTEAFF
V: TRBV6-5; D: TRBD2; size: .; J: TRBJ2-7; length: 14; DNA: TGTGCCAGCAGTTTAGCGGGAGGCAACTACGAGCAGTACTTC; CDR3: CASSLAGGNYEQYF
V: TRBV29-1; D: TRBD2; size: many; J: TRBJ2-1; length: 17; DNA: TGCAGCGTTGAAGGGGGACTAGCGGGAGTGCGCTACAATGAGCAGTTCTTC; CDR3: CSVEGGLAGVRYNEQFF
V: TRBV5-6; D: .; size: many; J: TRBJ2-7; length: 13; DNA: TGTGCCAGCAGCTTGCCGGGGAACTACGAGCAGTACTTC; CDR3: CASSLPGNYEQYF
V: TRBV29-1; D: TRBD2; size: .; J: TRBJ2-1; length: 14; DNA: TGCAGCGTTGTTAGCGGGCCCTCCTACAATGAGCAGTTCTTC; CDR3: CSVVSGPSYNEQFF
V: TRBV6-1; D: .; size: many; J: TRBJ2-7; length: 8; DNA: TGTGCCAGCTCAAGGCAGTACTTC; CDR3: CASSRQYF
V: TRBV7-9; D: .; size: many; J: TRBJ2-7; length: 12; DNA: TGTGCCAGCAGCCGACAGGACTACGAGCAGTACTTC; CDR3: CASSRQDYEQYF